Below, 26 T cell receptor beta chains from the same sample are listed, as sequenced in a study of T-cell reconstitution after alpha-beta-depleted transplantation in children listed by TCRdb under 2016. Library preparation was by PCR. The sample was run on an Illumina HiSeq 2500. TCR library preparation used molecular barcoding, with unique molecular identifiers applied to normalize quantification of the TCRbeta repertoire. TCRdb took the public reads, trimmed them with fastp at Q25, ran MiXCR for clone calling and kept in-frame beta chains. Identical CDR3 proteins give one entry, which carries the most common genes and DNA. The sample contains a few hundred thousand distinct CDR3 sequences, 12% of them found a single time. The top ten clones comprise 4.5% to 6% of the sample. The source was PBMCs from the stem cell graft donor, collected from the stem cell graft. These receptor sequences come from a human donor who donated a stem cell graft to a child with combined immunodeficiency.

This clonotype occurred many times. V and J are TRBV29-1 and TRBJ2-3; a weak D match, TRBD1 (6 bases). Trimming pared 7 bases from V and 8 bases from J, leaving 22 bases between. The germline V gene has CDR1 SQVTM and CDR2 ANQGSEA. CDR3 length equals 14 residues. CDR3 bases: TGCAGCGATTGGACAGCCACATCAGGTGGTACGCAGTATTTT. Encoded protein: CSDWTATSGGTQYF.

The J gene is TRBJ2-5, the V gene TRBV20-1; D is uncertain. The V end was cut by 4 bases, the J end by 5 bases, with 14 bases between. Germline V gives CDR1 DFQATT, CDR2 SNEGSKA (reference sequence). This CDR3 has 13 residues. In DNA, the CDR3 is TGCAGTGCTACAAACCTAGGAATGGAGACCCAGTACTTC. This codes for CSATNLGMETQYF.

In its sample, this clonotype was seen many times. A junction boundary mismatches the germline segment, possibly from a read error. The chain recombines TRBV7-7 with TRBJ2-5, with D possibly TRBD1 on 5 matching bases. The CDR3 runs 13 residues. The germline V gene has CDR1 SSHAT and CDR2 FNYEAQ (reference sequence). The CDR3 coding sequence is TGTGCTAGCAGCCCGGACACAAAAGAGACCCAGTACTTC. Translated: CASSPDTKETQYF.

The J gene is TRBJ2-2, the V gene TRBV15, with D possibly matching TRBD2 (5 bases). V shed 2 bases and J shed 5 bases, with 6 bases lying between them. This CDR3 spans 13 amino acids. Germline V gene data show CDR1 as LNHNV and CDR2 as YYDKDF (reference sequence). For the CDR3, the DNA is TGTGCCACCAGCAGATCGGGGACCGGGGAGCTGTTTTTT. Its protein is CATSRSGTGELFF. The variable domain in full, completed from reference TRBV15 and TRBJ2-2, reads DAMVIQNPRYQVTQFGKPVTLSCSQTLNHNVMYWYQQKSSQAPKLLFHYYDKDFNNEADTPDNFQSRRPNTSFCFLDIRSPGLGDTAMYLCATSRSGTGELFFGEGSRLTVL.

There are many counts of this clonotype. CDR3 DNA: TGTGCTAGTGCCTTAGCGGGAGGGCCGGACGAGCAGTACTTC. Amino acid sequence: CASALAGGPDEQYF. The rearrangement joins TRBV12-5 to TRBJ2-7, with TRBD2 identical over 11 bases. V was clipped by 7 bases and J by 5 bases; unmatched bases: 7. The germline CDR1 and CDR2 sequences are LGHNT and FRNRAP. The CDR3 has 14 amino acids.

This clonotype was observed a handful of times. The chain couples TRBV14 to TRBJ2-1; 8 nucleotides align to TRBD1. V gave up 3 bases and J gave up 2 bases; unmatched junction bases: 15. The germline V gene encodes CDR1 SGHDN and CDR2 FVKESK. CDR3 size: 19 residues. The CDR3 protein is CASSQRAYYRGTTYNEQFF. Here the CDR3 DNA reads TGTGCCAGCAGCCAGAGAGCCTACTACAGGGGGACGACCTACAATGAGCAGTTCTTC.

This chain joins TRBV20-1 and TRBJ2-3; 9 positions match TRBD2. The V and J ends lost 1 base and 1 base, in that order; junction bases with no gene match: 12. Germline V gene data show CDR1 as DFQATT and CDR2 as SNEGSKA (reference sequence). The CDR3 covers 18 residues. This CDR3 is CSARGLAGAYGGTDTQYF. In nucleotides, the CDR3 is TGCAGTGCTAGAGGATTAGCGGGGGCCTATGGGGGCACAGATACGCAGTATTTT.

This clonotype appeared many times. The V call is TRBV29-1, the J call TRBJ1-1; D is unresolved. The CDR3 spans 13 residues. Trimming shortened V by 4 bases and J by 0 bases, and 9 bases separated the two germline ends. Germline V CDR1 and CDR2: SQVTM, ANQGSEA. The CDR3 DNA reads TGCAGCGTTGTGGCCGGGATGAACACTGAAGCTTTCTTT. Translation: CSVVAGMNTEAFF.

This clonotype was counted many times. The J gene is TRBJ2-1, the V gene TRBV30; 7 nucleotides align to TRBD1. The germline CDR1 and CDR2 sequences are GTSNPN and SVGIG (reference sequence). Trimming cost V 0 bases and J 15 bases; bases outside gene matches: 5. The CDR3 is 11 amino acids. The CDR3 is CAWSVGTARFF. CDR3 in DNA: TGTGCCTGGAGTGTGGGGACAGCGCGGTTCTTC.

The chain recombines TRBV6-1 with TRBJ2-1; D may correspond to TRBD1 or TRBD2 (5 bases each). Germline V CDR1 and CDR2: MNHNS, SASEGT. This CDR3 is built from 13 residues. The V end lost 2 bases, the J end lost 15 bases, and 17 bases lay between the germline ends. CDR3 bases: TGTGCCAGCAGTGAACGAACGGGACCCCAGACGTTCTTC. This gives the protein CASSERTGPQTFF.

This chain links TRBV29-1 with TRBJ2-5; the D is unclear. Deletions cut 6 bases from V and 1 base from J, with 21 bases between. Germline V gene lookup returns CDR1 SQVTM and CDR2 ANQGSEA. The CDR3 consists of 16 residues. The CDR3 reads CSVQGPYGMFQETQYF. The CDR3 region has the DNA TGCAGCGTCCAAGGGCCCTACGGAATGTTCCAAGAGACCCAGTACTTC. The whole variable domain, filled in from reference TRBV29-1 and TRBJ2-5, reads SAVISQKPSRDICQRGTSLTIQCQVDSQVTMMFWYRQQPGQSLTLIATANQGSEATYESGFVIDKFPISRPNLTFSTLTVSNMSPEDSSIYLCSVQGPYGMFQETQYFGPGTRLLVL.

This clonotype was detected ten times or more. The V and J genes are TRBV6-5 and TRBJ1-6; no firm D call. In germline, CDR1 is MNHEY, CDR2 SVGAGI. The V end lost 2 bases, the J end lost 9 bases, and 17 bases lay between the germline ends. The CDR3 loop spans 16 amino acids. The CDR3 DNA is TGTGCCAGCAGTTACCGCTGGGTTTCCGAGGGTTCACCCCTCCACTTT. It encodes CASSYRWVSEGSPLHF.

This clonotype was picked up many times. V gene TRBV7-2 combines with J gene TRBJ2-7; TRBD1 matches at 8 bases. This CDR3 has 15 residues. The V segment lost 5 bases and the J segment 2 bases; nucleotides outside the gene matches: 8. The germline V gene has CDR1 SGHTA and CDR2 FQGNSA. The CDR3: CASSNRGQEAYEQYF. The CDR3 DNA follows: TGTGCCAGCAGCAACAGGGGACAGGAGGCCTACGAGCAGTACTTC.

At least ten counts were recorded for this clonotype. V usage is TRBV7-9 and J usage is TRBJ2-7, with 9 bases lining up with TRBD1. CDR1 is SEHNR and CDR2 is FQNEAQ in the germline V gene (reference sequence). This CDR3 is built from 16 residues. V lost 3 bases and J lost 0; bases outside the gene matches: 6. The CDR3 loop is CASSFTPGQGSYEQYF. CDR3 nucleotide sequence: TGTGCCAGCAGCTTTACACCGGGACAGGGCTCCTACGAGCAGTACTTC.

In this sample, this clonotype turned up many times. The chain couples TRBV14 to TRBJ1-1, with TRBD1 identical over 8 bases. The V gene end was trimmed by 3 bases and the J gene end by 5 bases; junction bases not matched to a gene: 5. Germline V gene sequence: CDR1 SGHDN, CDR2 FVKESK. The CDR3 spans 14 residues. The CDR3 spells CASSHRQGSTEAFF. As DNA, the CDR3 is TGTGCCAGCAGCCATCGACAGGGGAGTACTGAAGCTTTCTTT.

CDR3 loop: CASSQFTAEGEAYGYTF. The CDR3 DNA is TGTGCCAGCAGCCAATTTACGGCCGAGGGGGAGGCCTATGGCTACACCTTC. V is TRBV7-9 and J is TRBJ1-2; possibly TRBD1 for D (6 bases). Germline V gene sequence: CDR1 SEHNR, CDR2 FQNEAQ (reference sequence). CDR3 length: 17 residues. Trimming took 5 bases from V and 4 from J, leaving 23 bases between them.

This clonotype was picked up a small number of times. The genes are TRBV12-3 or TRBV12-4 and TRBJ1-1; unclear D gene. V gave up 1 base and J gave up 4 bases, with 13 bases separating them. This CDR3 spans 15 amino acids. The CDR3 is CASSLVPGHVTEAFF. The CDR3 region has the DNA TGTGCCAGCAGTTTAGTTCCGGGTCATGTCACTGAAGCTTTCTTT.

This clonotype was detected only once. The chain carries TRBV11-3 and TRBJ2-2, with D perhaps TRBD1 (5 bases). The CDR3 has 17 residues. Trimming took 7 bases from V and 0 from J, leaving 18 bases between them. Looked up from germline, CDR1 is SGHNT and CDR2 is YENEEA. In DNA form, the CDR3 reads TGTGCCAGCACCCCACCGTGGGGCAATCCGAACACCGGGGAGCTGTTTTTT. This sequence encodes CASTPPWGNPNTGELFF.

J is TRBJ2-3 and V is TRBV30, with D perhaps matching TRBD1 or TRBD2 (6 bases each). This CDR3 is built from 13 residues. Germline CDR1 is GTSNPN and CDR2 is SVGIG (reference sequence). Between the trimmed V and J ends, which lost 4 bases and 7 bases, there was a span of 15 bases. The CDR3 nucleotides read TGTGCCTGGATGGCACAGGGAGGAAATACGCAGTATTTT. This codes for CAWMAQGGNTQYF.

The V gene is TRBV30, the J gene TRBJ2-3; TRBD1 agrees at 7 bases. The trim removed 2 bases at V and 2 bases at J, leaving 7 bases unmatched. The CDR3 sequence is 15 residues long. Germline CDR1 reads GTSNPN; CDR2 reads SVGIG (reference sequence). DNA of the CDR3: TGTGCCTGGAGTTACGGGACAGCGGACACAGATACGCAGTATTTT. Translating it yields CAWSYGTADTDTQYF.

The chain links TRBV6-6 to TRBJ1-1, with D perhaps matching TRBD1 (6 bases). The ends were cut back, 7 bases at V and 8 bases at J, with 14 bases in the middle. This CDR3 contains 12 residues. CDR1 is MNHNY, CDR2 SVGAGI, per germline (reference sequence). As DNA, the CDR3 is TGTGCCAGCATTAAAGAGGGGGGGGAAGCTTTCTTT. Protein product: CASIKEGGEAFF.

This clonotype was seen repeatedly, ten times or more. The V and J genes are TRBV24-1 and TRBJ2-5; D unresolved. The CDR3 contains 13 residues. Germline CDR1 and CDR2: KGHDR and SFDVKD. Trimming removed 2 bases from V and 0 bases from J, with 3 bases in between. The DNA of the CDR3 is TGTGCCACCAGTGATTCTTACCAAGAGACCCAGTACTTC. The encoded protein is CATSDSYQETQYF.

Only a few counts were recorded for this clonotype. The chain joins TRBV4-3 to TRBJ1-2; D remains ambiguous. The V and J ends lost 0 bases and 8 bases respectively, with 10 bases between them. The CDR3 runs 13 residues. From germline, CDR1 is LGHNA and CDR2 YSLEER. CDR3 amino acids: CASSQEERSGYTF. The CDR3 nucleotides are TGCGCCAGCAGCCAAGAGGAACGGAGCGGCTACACCTTC.

In this sample, this clonotype turned up a few times. V is TRBV3-1 and J is TRBJ1-3; D is possibly TRBD1 (5 bases). Germline lookup yields CDR1 LGHDT and CDR2 YNNKEL (reference sequence). The length of the CDR3 is 14 residues. Trimming cost V 0 bases and J 8 bases, with 11 bases left between them. Here the CDR3 reads CASSQEAGIYTIYF. The DNA for the CDR3 is TGTGCCAGCAGCCAAGAAGCAGGGATATACACCATATATTTT.

This clonotype came up a few times. This sequence joins TRBV4-2 and TRBJ2-3; 8 bases agree with TRBD2. V lost 2 bases to trimming and J lost 0 bases; unmatched junction nucleotides: 4. Germline V gene data show CDR1 as LGHNA and CDR2 as YNFKEQ. The CDR3 is made up of 16 amino acids. The CDR3 reads CASSQRAGASTDTQYF. In nucleotides, the CDR3 is TGTGCCAGCAGCCAACGAGCGGGGGCTAGCACAGATACGCAGTATTTT.

In its sample, this clonotype was seen many times. V and J are TRBV12-3 or TRBV12-4 and TRBJ1-2, with 7 bases fitting TRBD1. The junction had 2 bases not matched to a gene; V was cut back by 3 bases and J by 4 bases. The CDR3 is 13 amino acids. The CDR3 here is CASSFTGVYGYTF. The CDR3 DNA sequence: TGTGCCAGCAGTTTTACAGGGGTCTATGGCTACACCTTC.